This T cell receptor (beta chain) derives from a study of cytomegalovirus exposure and HLA in healthy donors. For this clone: The antigen remains unidentified.

Clones were sequenced by immunoSEQ multiplex PCR, and TCRdb holds only the in-frame ones, with some missing. The data hold over 120,000 clones, with less than 95% observed a single time. Broader study findings: Subsequent analysis revealed that first-cohort TCR clusters tended to co-occur in the approximately 120 validation repertoires. Specificity for CMV antigens was confirmed in vitro for a few of the CMV-associated chains.

Per germline, CDR1 MNHEY and CDR2 SVGAGI. The V and J ends lost 4 bases and 5 bases respectively, with 6 bases between them. The CDR3 contains 12 residues. This receptor was identified in a man between 18 and 29 years old in good health and CMV-seropositive. The source material was PBMCs. The chain is built from TRBV6-5 and TRBJ1-5; D is undetermined. The CDR3 region has the DNA TGTGCCAGCAGTTTCGGGGATCAGCCCCAGCATTTT. Protein: CASSFGDQPQHF.